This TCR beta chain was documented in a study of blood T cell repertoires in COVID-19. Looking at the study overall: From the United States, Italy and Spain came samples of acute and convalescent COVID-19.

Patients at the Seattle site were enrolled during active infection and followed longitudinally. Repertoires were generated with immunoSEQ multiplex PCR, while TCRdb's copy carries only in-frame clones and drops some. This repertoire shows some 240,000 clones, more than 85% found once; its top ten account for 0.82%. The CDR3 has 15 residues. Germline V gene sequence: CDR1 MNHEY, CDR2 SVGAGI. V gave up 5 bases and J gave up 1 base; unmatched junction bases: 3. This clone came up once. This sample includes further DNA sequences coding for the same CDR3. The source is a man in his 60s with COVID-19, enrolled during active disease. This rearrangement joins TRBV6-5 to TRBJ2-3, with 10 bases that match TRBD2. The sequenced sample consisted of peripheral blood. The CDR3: CASSPGTSGTDTQYF. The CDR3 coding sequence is TGTGCCAGCAGTCCCGGGACTAGCGGCACAGATACGCAGTATTTT.